This T cell receptor beta chain was sequenced in a study of blood T cell repertoires in COVID-19. For the study at large: Some COVID-19 samples were acute and others convalescent; all came from the United States, Italy and Spain. Sample material is recorded as cDNA or gDNA derived from T cells, B-cell-depleted T cells, or PBMCs.

Methods used by the authors: How many nucleated cells were present was estimated from reference gene primer amplification. The assay was immunoSEQ multiplex PCR, and TCRdb's table has in-frame clones only and misses some. V, J and clone size derive from that table, while D and trimming were established from the DNA sequence. The sample records roughly 130,000 clones, about 85% being singletons. Trimming removed 10 bases from V and 7 bases from J, with 19 bases in between. CDR1 is SGHVS, CDR2 FQNEAQ, per germline. There are 14 residues in the CDR3. Sequenced material: peripheral blood. This sequence was found in a man aged 70-80 years with acute or convalescent COVID-19. The gene calls are TRBV7-8 and TRBJ1-4; perhaps TRBD1 as D (5 bases). DNA for the CDR3: TGTGCCACCTCCCAGGGAATAATCGGTGAAAAACTGTTTTTT. Protein product: CATSQGIIGEKLFF.